These T cell receptor beta chains were read from a single sample in a study of blood T cell repertoires in COVID-19. Sequencing used immunoSEQ multiplex PCR; TCRdb keeps in-frame clones, though not all of them. The sample lists roughly 75,000 clones, about four fifths seen once, with about 0.83% in the top ten. Sequencing used peripheral blood. The receptor source for this set is a woman between 65 and 79 years old with acute or convalescent COVID-19. Both conserved end residues are part of each CDR3.

j_call v_call cdr3_aa
TRBJ2-1 TRBV10-3 CAISEGQGDEQFF
TRBJ2-2 TRBV6-5 CASSLLPGAGELFF
TRBJ2-2 TRBV10-1 CASSDHRWNTGELFF
TRBJ1-6 TRBV15 CATSRDDRGNSPLHF
TRBJ2-5 TRBV30 CAWSVHRETQYF
TRBJ1-2 TRBV30 CAWSVGTDYGYTF
TRBJ1-2 TRBV15 CASEKGDGTNYGYTF
TRBJ2-5 TRBV5-6 CASSLGGGGQETQYF
TRBJ2-3 TRBV7-9 CASSLQTDTQYF
TRBJ2-5 TRBV12-2 CASRLDLTSGGPQETQYF
TRBJ2-1 TRBV6-4 CASSEYSSASSYNEQFF
TRBJ1-3 TRBV28 CASSPQEARAPRYTIYF
TRBJ2-7 TRBV5-4 CASSSNSGTGYYEQYF
TRBJ2-7 TRBV4-2 CASSQDLSGDGYEQYF